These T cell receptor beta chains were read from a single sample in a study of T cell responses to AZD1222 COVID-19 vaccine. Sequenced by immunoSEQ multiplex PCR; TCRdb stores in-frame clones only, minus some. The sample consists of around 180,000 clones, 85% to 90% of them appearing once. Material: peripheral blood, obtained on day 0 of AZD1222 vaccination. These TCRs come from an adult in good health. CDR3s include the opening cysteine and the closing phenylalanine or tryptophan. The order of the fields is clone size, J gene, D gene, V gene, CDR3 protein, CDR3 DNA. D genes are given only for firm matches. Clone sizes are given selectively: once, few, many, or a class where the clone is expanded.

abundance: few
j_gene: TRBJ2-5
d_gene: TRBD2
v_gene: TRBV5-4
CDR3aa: CASSLPLAGKETQYF
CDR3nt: TGTGCCAGCAGCCTACCACTAGCGGGCAAAGAGACCCAGTACTTC

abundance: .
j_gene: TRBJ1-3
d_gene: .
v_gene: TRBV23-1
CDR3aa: CASSKDRRPFGNTIYF
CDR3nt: TGCGCCAGCAGTAAAGACAGGAGACCCTTTGGAAACACCATATATTTT

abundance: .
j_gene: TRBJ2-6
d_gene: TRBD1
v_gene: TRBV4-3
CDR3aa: CASCRDRGSGANVLTF
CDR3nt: TGCGCCAGCTGTAGGGACAGGGGATCTGGGGCCAACGTCCTGACTTTC

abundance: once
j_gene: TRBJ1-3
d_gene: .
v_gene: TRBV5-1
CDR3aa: CASSLAGDSGNTIYF
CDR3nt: TGCGCCAGCAGCTTGGCCGGGGACTCTGGAAACACCATATATTTT

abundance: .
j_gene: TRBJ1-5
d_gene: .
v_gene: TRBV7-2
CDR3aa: CASSLWNSLNQPQHF
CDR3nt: TGTGCCAGCAGCTTATGGAACAGCCTCAATCAGCCCCAGCATTTT

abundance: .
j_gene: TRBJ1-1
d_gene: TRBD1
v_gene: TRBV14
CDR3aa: CASSPDRGLTEAFF
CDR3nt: TGTGCCAGCAGCCCGGACAGGGGGCTGACTGAAGCTTTCTTT

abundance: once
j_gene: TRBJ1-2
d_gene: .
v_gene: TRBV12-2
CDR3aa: CASRLPRKGPTNYGYTRRVYGYTF
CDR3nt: TGTGCAAGTCGCTTACCAAGAAAGGGACCAACTAACTATGGCTACACACGGCGGGTCTATGGCTACACCTTC

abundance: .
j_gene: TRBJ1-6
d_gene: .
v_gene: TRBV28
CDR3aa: CASSKTAGNNSPLHF
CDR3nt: TGTGCCAGCTCGAAAACCGCGGGCAATAATTCACCCCTCCACTTT

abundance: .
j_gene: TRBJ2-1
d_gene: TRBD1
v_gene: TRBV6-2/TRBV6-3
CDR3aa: CASSYPGQWEQFF
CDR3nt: TGTGCCAGCAGTTACCCGGGACAGTGGGAGCAGTTCTTC

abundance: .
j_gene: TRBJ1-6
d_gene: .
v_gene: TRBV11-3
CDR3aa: CASSLDRGNSPLHF
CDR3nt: TGTGCCAGCAGCTTAGATCGGGGGAATTCACCCCTCCACTTT

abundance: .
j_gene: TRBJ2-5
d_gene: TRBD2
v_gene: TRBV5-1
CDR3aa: CASSTAGGRETQYF
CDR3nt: TGCGCCAGCAGCACAGCGGGGGGTCGGGAGACCCAGTACTTC

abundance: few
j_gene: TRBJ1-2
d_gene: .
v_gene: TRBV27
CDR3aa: CASRAQTGGGNGYTF
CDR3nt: TGTGCCAGCAGAGCACAAACGGGGGGGGGCAATGGCTACACCTTC

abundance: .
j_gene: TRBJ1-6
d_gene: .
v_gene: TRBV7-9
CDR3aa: CASSGPLGSPLHF
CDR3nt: TGTGCCAGCAGCGGCCCCTTGGGCTCACCCCTCCACTTT

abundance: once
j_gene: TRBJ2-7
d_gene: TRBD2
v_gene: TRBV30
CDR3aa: CAWSVPRIGGAYEQYF
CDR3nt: TGTGCCTGGAGTGTACCTCGAATCGGGGGGGCCTACGAGCAGTACTTC

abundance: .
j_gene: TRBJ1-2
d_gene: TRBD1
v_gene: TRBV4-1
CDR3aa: CASSPGTARVGYTF
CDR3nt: TGCGCCAGCAGCCCAGGGACAGCTAGAGTTGGCTACACCTTC

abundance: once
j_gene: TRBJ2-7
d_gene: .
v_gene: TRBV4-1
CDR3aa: CASSSGRAYEQYF
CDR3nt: TGCGCCAGCAGCTCAGGACGGGCCTACGAGCAGTACTTC

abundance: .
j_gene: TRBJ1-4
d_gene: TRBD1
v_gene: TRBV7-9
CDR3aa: CASSPTGGNEKLFF
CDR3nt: TGTGCCAGCAGCCCCACAGGGGGAAATGAAAAACTGTTTTTT